In this sample, the clone carrying this TCR beta chain turned up once. What it recognizes is unknown. Sequencing was performed with immunoSEQ multiplex PCR; in TCRdb, only in-frame clones are kept and a portion is missing. The sample records about 94,000 clones, 89% being singletons. V was trimmed by 4 bases and J by 5 bases, leaving 17 bases between them. Germline loops: CDR1 MDHEN, CDR2 SYDVKM. This CDR3 has 15 amino acids. These data originate in a study of PD-1 blockade in classical Hodgkin lymphoma. Study results and limitations: Lower baseline TCR diversity marked trial partial responders and progressors. Unlike CD8+ TCR diversity, which did not rise significantly by C4D1, CD4+ TCR diversity did. Exclusion applied to patients who initiated nivolumab less than 1 year following ASCT.

Patients all relapsed after autologous stem cell transplantation, and there was variation in brentuximab vedotin exposure. This TCR was sampled from a human donor with classical Hodgkin lymphoma. The sample in question was peripheral blood mononuclear cells (PBMCs), obtained before the second cycle of nivolumab. The J gene is TRBJ2-5, the V gene TRBV28; D is uncertain. CDR3 amino acids: CASSSLHDPVETQYF. The DNA of the CDR3 is TGTGCCAGCAGTTCCCTCCACGATCCTGTTGAGACCCAGTACTTC.